This note documents a single T cell receptor (beta chain) sequence. This specimen comes from a study of blood T cell repertoires in COVID-19. At the level of the study: Acute and convalescent COVID-19 samples came from the United States, Italy and Spain. Sample material is recorded as cDNA or gDNA derived from T cells, B-cell-depleted T cells, or PBMCs.

In the authors' methods: Reference gene primer amplification gave nucleated cell count estimates. The repertoire was sequenced with immunoSEQ multiplex PCR; TCRdb's copy has only in-frame clones and lacks some. V and J calls and clone size are given by that table; D and trimming were obtained from the DNA. The sample lists roughly 290,000 clones, approximately 84% occurring once. The CDR3 has 14 amino acids. The V end was cut by 2 bases, the J end by 0 bases, with 7 bases between. The germline V gene has CDR1 MNHNS and CDR2 SASEGT. The specimen was peripheral blood. The TCR was taken from a woman in her 30s who had recovered from COVID-19. The chain combines TRBV6-1 with TRBJ1-2; D ambiguous. In nucleotides, the CDR3 is TGTGCCAGCAGTGAAACTATAACTAACTATGGCTACACCTTC. Translation gives CASSETITNYGYTF.